These T cell receptor beta chains were read from a single sample in a study of T-cell memory formation after mild COVID-19. TCRdb independently ran MiXCR on the 5' RACE reads; one entry per CDR3 protein. Found here are a few hundred thousand distinct CDR3 sequences, roughly 15% of them singletons; the top ten hold around 24%. Sequencing input: PBMCs or a T cell subset sorted from them (not recorded which). The source of these receptors is a man younger than 35 who had mild COVID-19 (a few samples of this study predate the infection). Cell type and time point are not known. The CDR3 runs from the conserved cysteine through the conserved F or W. The D gene is left open where the match is weak. A clone size is listed for some rows: how often the clone was seen (once, few, many), or a class if it is expanded.

clone size	D gene	J gene	V gene	CDR3 DNA	CDR3 protein
.	.	TRBJ2-7	TRBV4-1	TGCGCCAGCAGCCCGAGGGGACTGATCTACGAGCAGTACTTC	CASSPRGLIYEQYF
few	.	TRBJ1-3	TRBV28	TGTGCCAGCCAGGGAATGATCTCTGGAAACACCATATATTTT	CASQGMISGNTIYF
.	.	TRBJ2-2	TRBV9	TGTGCCAGCAGCCCCGCCGGGAGTCGCATCGGGGAGCTGTTTTTT	CASSPAGSRIGELFF
few	.	TRBJ2-5	TRBV7-2	TGTGCCATACGAGGGTCAGGCAGCCAAGAGACCCAGTACTTC	CAIRGSGSQETQYF
.	.	TRBJ1-2	TRBV6-2/TRBV6-3	TGTGCCAGCAGATCGACGAACTATGGCTACACCTTC	CASRSTNYGYTF
many	.	TRBJ1-5	TRBV19	TGTGCCAGTACCATGGCGGGGGTCCGGCCCCAGCATTTT	CASTMAGVRPQHF
.	.	TRBJ2-7	TRBV7-3	TGTGCCAGCAGCCCTCCTGGGGGTGGGCAGTACTTC	CASSPPGGGQYF
.	.	TRBJ2-1	TRBV12-3/TRBV12-4	TGTGCCAGCAGGGGGTCCCCGAGGGAGCAGTTCTTC	CASRGSPREQFF
.	.	TRBJ1-2	TRBV30	TGTGCCTGGACGGGTGCAAGGGAAGGCTATGGCTACACCTTC	CAWTGAREGYGYTF
.	.	TRBJ1-2	TRBV29-1	TGCAGTACCCTCGCAGGGACTTATGATGGCTACACCTTC	CSTLAGTYDGYTF
.	.	TRBJ2-5	TRBV2	TGTGCCAGCGTCGGCGGGACGGACCAAGAGACCCAGTACTTC	CASVGGTDQETQYF
.	TRBD1	TRBJ1-2	TRBV5-1	TGCGCCAGCAGCTGGGACAGCCATGGCTACACCTTC	CASSWDSHGYTF
.	.	TRBJ1-1	TRBV5-1	TGCGCCAGCAGCTTAAACAGTGAAGCTTTCTTT	CASSLNSEAFF
.	TRBD1	TRBJ1-1	TRBV12-3/TRBV12-4	TGTGCCAGCACCCGAGGACAGGGGAGGGGTTTCTTT	CASTRGQGRGFF
few	.	TRBJ2-3	TRBV4-3	TGCGCCAGCAGCTCCGGGGGAGGGGGGGATACGCAGTATTTT	CASSSGGGGDTQYF
few	TRBD2	TRBJ2-7	TRBV2	TGTGCCAGCAGAGTCCTAGCGGGGGCCCGCGAGGTCTACGAGCAGTACTTC	CASRVLAGAREVYEQYF
.	TRBD2	TRBJ2-1	TRBV20-1	TGCAGTGCCCCCCATACTAGCGGGGGCGGGAATGAGCAGTTCTTC	CSAPHTSGGGNEQFF
.	.	TRBJ2-3	TRBV24-1	TGTGCCACCGGAAAACAGATTTCTAGCACAGATACGCAGTATTTT	CATGKQISSTDTQYF
many	.	TRBJ2-5	TRBV14	TGTGCCAGCAGCCCAAGGATGCGGGAGACCCAGTACTTC	CASSPRMRETQYF
.	TRBD1	TRBJ1-6	TRBV6-1	TGTGCCAGCCACCGGGACAGGGAGAATTCACCCCTCCACTTT	CASHRDRENSPLHF
few	TRBD2	TRBJ2-1	TRBV11-2	TGTGCCAGCAGCTTAGGGGGAGGGCCCCACAATGAGCAGTTCTTC	CASSLGGGPHNEQFF
few	.	TRBJ1-2	TRBV20-1	TGCAGTGCTAGCAGCGCTAACTATGGCTACACCTTC	CSASSANYGYTF
few	.	TRBJ1-3	TRBV12-3/TRBV12-4	TGTGCCAGCAGTTATCCAGGCCGAAGCTCTGGAAACACCATATATTTT	CASSYPGRSSGNTIYF